These 17 T cell receptor beta chains came from one sample sequenced in a study of chemoradiotherapy in HPV16-positive cancers. Here immunoSEQ multiplex PCR was the method, and the copy in TCRdb shows in-frame clones only, minus some. Altogether about 68,000 clones are present, about nine tenths being singletons, with the ten largest covering over 4%. Sequenced here: blood, sampled from a patient who underwent chemoradiotherapy. The source is a human donor with HPV-associated anogenital cancer.

Turning to this clone: Other DNA variants within this sample encode the same CDR3. The chain combines TRBV10-3 with TRBJ1-1; possibly TRBD1 for D (5 bases). V lost 3 bases to trimming and J lost 2 bases, with 10 bases between them. Germline V CDR1 and CDR2: ENHRY, SYGVKD. This CDR3 contains 14 residues. CDR3 sequence: CAISERDRNTEAFF. The CDR3 nucleotides are TGTGCCATCAGTGAACGGGACCGAAACACTGAAGCTTTCTTT.

The chain uses TRBV7-9 and TRBJ2-7, with TRBD1 as a possible D gene (6 bases). Germline-derived CDR1 and CDR2 are SEHNR and FQNEAQ (reference sequence). The V end lost 5 bases, the J end lost 2 bases, and 16 bases lay between the germline ends. The CDR3 loop spans 15 amino acids. The CDR3 DNA follows: TGTGCCAGCAGCGTACATGGAGAGGGGGCCTACGAGCAGTACTTC. This encodes CASSVHGEGAYEQYF.

The J gene is TRBJ2-5, the V gene TRBV4-1; tentatively, D is TRBD1 or TRBD2 (5 bases each). The V gene's germline CDR1 is MGHRA and CDR2 YSYEKL. The CDR3 sequence is 16 residues long. Trimming left V 4 bases short and J 5 bases short, with 20 bases between. CDR3 in amino acids: CASSRPGRDARETQYF. CDR3 DNA sequence: TGCGCCAGCAGCCGGCCGGGACGGGACGCCAGGGAGACCCAGTACTTC.

This sequence joins TRBV18 and TRBJ2-7; D remains unclear. Germline CDR1 reads KGHSH; CDR2 reads LQKENI. CDR3 length: 14 residues. V lost 0 bases, J lost 4 bases, and 10 bases lay in between. Here the CDR3 DNA reads TGTGCCAGCTCACCACCACAAGGTGTTTACGAGCAGTACTTC. Its translation is CASSPPQGVYEQYF.

The chain recombines TRBV6-6 with TRBJ1-2, with 7 bases that match TRBD1. CDR1 is MNHNY, CDR2 SVGAGI, per germline (reference sequence). The length of the CDR3 is 15 residues. Unmatched junction bases numbered 2, after V lost 0 bases and J lost 1 base. DNA for the CDR3: TGTGCCAGCAGTTACTCGAGGGACAGTAACTATGGCTACACCTTC. This sequence encodes CASSYSRDSNYGYTF.

The rearrangement links TRBV4-1 to TRBJ2-7; 7 nucleotides match TRBD1. This CDR3 is built from 14 residues. Looked up from germline, CDR1 is MGHRA and CDR2 is YSYEKL. J lost 4 bases, V lost 0 bases, and 3 bases had no gene match. This CDR3 is CASSQEGQSYEQYF. CDR3 nucleotide sequence: TGCGCCAGCAGCCAAGAGGGACAGTCTTACGAGCAGTACTTC.

CDR3 DNA: TGTGCCAGCAGCTTAGAGTTGGTATACTACGAGCAGTACTTC. It codes for CASSLELVYYEQYF. This rearrangement joins TRBV7-2 to TRBJ2-7; no reliable D call. This CDR3 is built from 14 residues. From germline, CDR1 is SGHTA and CDR2 FQGNSA. Trimming cost V 1 base and J 3 bases, with 10 bases left between them. The full variable domain, with the rest looked up from reference TRBV7-2 and TRBJ2-7, is GAGVSQSPSNKVTEKGKDVELRCDPISGHTALYWYRQSLGQGLEFLIYFQGNSAPDKSGLPSDRFSAERTGGSVSTLTIQRTQQEDSAVYLCASSLELVYYEQYFGPGTRLTVT.

The chain carries TRBV6-5 and TRBJ2-7; no clear D gene. V shed 6 bases and J shed 2 bases, with 14 bases lying between them. This CDR3 contains 14 residues. Germline V gene data show CDR1 as MNHEY and CDR2 as SVGAGI. The CDR3 coding sequence is TGTGCCAGCAGAGAAGGGCGCGGAGCCTACGAGCAGTACTTC. Residues: CASREGRGAYEQYF.

This clone was recorded a few times. The rearrangement links TRBV6-6 to TRBJ2-7; no clear D gene. CDR3 length: 16 residues. CDR1 and CDR2 from the germline V gene are MNHNY and SVGAGI (reference sequence). The V and J ends lost 0 bases and 0 bases respectively, with 12 bases between them. The CDR3 is CASSYSLYGSSYEQYF. DNA of the CDR3: TGTGCCAGCAGTTACTCGCTTTACGGAAGCTCCTACGAGCAGTACTTC.

This chain links TRBV10-3 with TRBJ1-2; D unresolved. V was shortened by 3 bases and J by 2 bases, with 1 base between the two germline ends. The CDR3 extends over 11 amino acids. Germline V gene sequence: CDR1 ENHRY, CDR2 SYGVKD. The DNA of the CDR3 is TGTGCCATCAGTGAAAACTATGGCTACACCTTC. Translated, it gives CAISENYGYTF.

V gene TRBV7-9 combines with J gene TRBJ2-3; TRBD2 matches 11 bases. The germline gives CDR1 SEHNR, CDR2 FQNEAQ (reference sequence). This CDR3 comprises 17 residues. V dropped 2 bases and J dropped 0; count of bases not matched to a gene: 4. The CDR3 sequence: CASSLTRLAGSTDTQYF. The DNA of the CDR3 is TGTGCCAGCAGCTTAACCCGACTAGCGGGGAGCACAGATACGCAGTATTTT.

The CDR3 DNA follows: TGTGCCAGCAGTCCGGACAGGGGATCCTATGGCTACACCTTC. It is translated as CASSPDRGSYGYTF. The chain uses TRBV2 and TRBJ1-2; 9 nucleotides agree with TRBD1. The CDR3 totals 14 residues. The germline gives CDR1 SNHLY, CDR2 FYNNEI. V was clipped by 5 bases and J by 4 bases; unmatched bases: 5.

The gene calls are TRBV4-1 and TRBJ2-5; no clear D gene. Deletions cut 1 base from V and 2 bases from J, with 8 bases between. The CDR3 covers 14 residues. In germline, CDR1 is MGHRA, CDR2 YSYEKL. The CDR3 loop reads CASSQGLGQETQYF. The CDR3 coding sequence is TGCGCCAGCAGCCAAGGTTTAGGGCAAGAGACCCAGTACTTC.

This clone has just one count. The J gene is TRBJ1-4, the V gene TRBV25-1; D may be TRBD1 (6 bases). This CDR3 has 14 amino acids. The V end lost 6 bases, the J end lost 7 bases, and 15 bases lay between the germline ends. CDR1 is MGHDK and CDR2 is SYGVNS in the germline V gene. The CDR3 nucleotides are TGTGCCAGCAGCGCCGCCGGGGGCGGTGAAAAACTGTTTTTT. Protein product: CASSAAGGGEKLFF.

V is TRBV5-6 and J is TRBJ1-2, with TRBD1 matching over 9 bases. The CDR3 is 17 amino acids. With V trimmed by 2 bases and J by 0 bases, 8 bases remained unmatched. CDR1 and CDR2 (germline): SGHDT, YYEEEE. CDR3 sequence reads: CASSFGQGRISNYGYTF. The DNA of the CDR3 is TGTGCCAGCAGCTTCGGACAGGGGCGGATCTCTAACTATGGCTACACCTTC.

This chain connects TRBV6-1 to TRBJ2-7; 10 bases fit TRBD1. V was clipped by 1 base and J by 2 bases; unmatched bases: 2. The CDR3 runs to 15 residues. CDR1 and CDR2 (germline): MNHNS, SASEGT. CDR3 in DNA: TGTGCCAGCAGTGAAGGACAGGGGGCAGCCTACGAGCAGTACTTC. Its protein is CASSEGQGAAYEQYF.

The chain uses TRBV7-9 and TRBJ1-4, with D unresolved. The CDR3 covers 16 residues. V was cut by 1 base and J by 2 bases, with 11 bases left in between. Looked up from germline, CDR1 is SEHNR and CDR2 is FQNEAQ (reference sequence). The CDR3 region has the DNA TGTGCCAGCAGCTTAGATGAGGGAATCACTAATGAAAAACTGTTTTTT. This codes for CASSLDEGITNEKLFF.